A single sample is the source of the 17 T cell receptor beta chains below, sequenced in a study of regulatory T cells in long-lasting Graves disease. Sample time point: persistent/refractory GD, antithyroid drugs over 5 years with positive TRAb. RNA from PBMCs was the source of the TCR library. Building of the TCR beta libraries involved iRepertoire HTBI primers and Arm-PCR of CDR3 regions. From the multiplex PCR reads, TCRdb called clonotypes with MiXCR, one entry per CDR3 protein. The table lists about 660,000 distinct CDR3 sequences, 25% to 35% of them singletons, with 42% in the top ten. Sequenced material: peripheral blood mononuclear cells (PBMCs), taken when the disease was refractory, from a patient treated with antithyroid drugs. The receptor source for this set is a female donor with Graves disease.

This clonotype was counted ten times or more. The chain carries TRBV11-2 and TRBJ1-2; no definite D call. Trimming stripped 8 bases from V and 8 bases from J, with 18 bases between. Germline assignment: CDR1 SGHAT and CDR2 FQNNGV. The CDR3 runs 13 residues. CDR3 bases: TGTGCCAGCCACTATTGGGGTGGAGAAGGCTACACCTTC. This encodes CASHYWGGEGYTF.

This clonotype came up once. This chain's CDR3 is CASSRPAGTSGYSYEQYF. CDR3 in DNA: TGTGCCAGCAGCCGCCCCGCCGGGACTAGCGGGTACTCCTACGAGCAGTACTTC. V usage is TRBV9 and J usage is TRBJ2-7, with TRBD2 matching over 12 bases. Trimming at V came to 4 bases and at J to 0 bases, leaving 11 bases not matched to a gene. The CDR3 totals 18 residues. Germline V gives CDR1 SGDLS, CDR2 YYNGEE.

The chain employs TRBV15 and TRBJ1-1; perhaps TRBD1 as D (6 bases). The length of the CDR3 is 16 residues. CDR1 is LNHNV and CDR2 is YYDKDF in the germline V gene (reference sequence). V was shortened by 0 bases and J by 1 base, with 12 bases between the two germline ends. CDR3 in amino acids: CATSRDRGTKNTEAFF. The CDR3 DNA follows: TGTGCCACCAGCAGAGATAGGGGGACTAAGAACACTGAAGCTTTCTTT.

This chain joins TRBV3-1 and TRBJ2-7, with 11 nucleotides matching TRBD2. The V gene's germline CDR1 is LGHDT and CDR2 YNNKEL (reference sequence). V lost 1 base and J lost 2; bases outside the gene matches: 7. The CDR3 spans 17 residues. DNA of the CDR3: TGTGCCAGCAGCCAAGGGATTGGACTAGCGGGTACCTACGAGCAGTACTTC. It specifies CASSQGIGLAGTYEQYF.

This clonotype was detected a few times. The chain recombines TRBV12-3 or TRBV12-4 with TRBJ1-1, with a tentative D call TRBD1 (6 bases). The CDR3 consists of 14 residues. Trimming left V 6 bases short and J 4 bases short, with 15 bases between. In DNA, the CDR3 is TGTGCCAGCAGCAGAAGGGGGGATGGCACTGAAGCTTTCTTT. Protein: CASSRRGDGTEAFF.

The chain recombines TRBV28 with TRBJ1-1; the D is unclear. The CDR3 is 13 amino acids. The germline V gene has CDR1 MDHEN and CDR2 SYDVKM. V shed 11 bases and J shed 0 bases, with 13 bases lying between them. The CDR3 loop is CAGRGPMNTEAFF. CDR3 bases: TGTGCCGGTCGAGGACCGATGAACACTGAAGCTTTCTTT.

This chain links TRBV5-5 with TRBJ1-1; D is unclear. The germline V gene encodes CDR1 SGHKS and CDR2 YYEKEE (reference sequence). The length of the CDR3 is 14 residues. The germline V and J ends were trimmed by 4 bases and 0 bases, with 10 bases remaining between them. CDR3 nucleotides: TGTGCCAGCAGCGGGGAACCCATGAACACTGAAGCTTTCTTT. Translating gives CASSGEPMNTEAFF. The full variable domain, with the rest looked up from reference TRBV5-5 and TRBJ1-1, is DAGVTQSPTHLIKTRGQQVTLRCSPISGHKSVSWYQQVLGQGPQFIFQYYEKEERGRGNFPDRFSARQFPNYSSELNVNALLLGDSALYLCASSGEPMNTEAFFGQGTRLTVV.

CDR3 residues: CASTPGLGGGYTF. CDR3 bases: TGTGCCAGCACTCCCGGGCTCGGGGGTGGCTACACCTTC. The chain carries TRBV12-3 or TRBV12-4 and TRBJ1-2; possible D gene TRBD1, 5 bases. The CDR3 is 13 amino acids. V lost 7 bases and J lost 7, with 16 bases in between.

The V and J genes are TRBV12-3 or TRBV12-4 and TRBJ2-7; TRBD2 aligns across 13 bases. J was trimmed by 5 bases and V by 0 bases; bases with no gene match: 10. The CDR3 runs to 18 residues. CDR3 DNA sequence: TGTGCCAGCAGTTTAGCGCTCTCGGGACTAGCGGGATCACACGAGCAGTACTTC. It yields the protein CASSLALSGLAGSHEQYF.

The V call is TRBV11-2, the J call TRBJ1-6, with D unresolved. V was shortened by 3 bases and J by 10 bases, with 16 bases between the two germline ends. This CDR3 has 15 amino acids. Germline V gene data show CDR1 as SGHAT and CDR2 as FQNNGV. The CDR3 nucleotides are TGTGCCAGCAGCTTGGGTCTCCGAATCGACTCACCCCTCCACTTT. Protein product: CASSLGLRIDSPLHF.

The table lists this clonotype with many counts. The chain has TRBV28 and TRBJ1-1; TRBD1 might be the D (6 bases). This CDR3 is built from 14 residues. Germline V gene lookup returns CDR1 MDHEN and CDR2 SYDVKM. Trimming left V 2 bases short and J 5 bases short, with 12 bases between. The CDR3 bases are TGTGCCAGCAGTTTAGTACGCAGGGGAACTGAAGCTTTCTTT. Translated: CASSLVRRGTEAFF.

Points on this clonotype: A single base separates this from a much larger clone, so it may be a read error. The CDR3 sequence: CASSPTGQGAPVDTGAFF. CDR3 in DNA: TGTGCCAGCAGCCCAACGGGACAGGGGGCGCCTGTGGACACTGGAGCTTTCTTT. The chain recombines TRBV12-3 or TRBV12-4 with TRBJ1-1; 12 bases are shared with TRBD1. The CDR3 extends over 18 amino acids.

The V and J genes are TRBV3-1 and TRBJ2-7; 9 bases align to TRBD2. The CDR3 covers 15 residues. Trimming took 1 base from V and 5 from J; bases not matched to a gene: 6. The germline V gene has CDR1 LGHDT and CDR2 YNNKEL (reference sequence). The CDR3 coding sequence is TGTGCCAGCAGCCAAGCCGGGACTAGCCTGAACGAGCAGTACTTC. Translated, it gives CASSQAGTSLNEQYF.

This chain connects TRBV11-2 to TRBJ2-3, with TRBD2 as a possible D gene (6 bases). The CDR3 is made up of 14 amino acids. The V end was cut by 1 base, the J end by 7 bases, with 12 bases between. The germline CDR1 and CDR2 sequences are SGHAT and FQNNGV. The CDR3 DNA sequence: TGTGCCAGCAGCTTAGCGGGAGTTTCATATACGCAGTATTTT. As protein: CASSLAGVSYTQYF.

In its sample, this clonotype was seen many times. The chain couples TRBV20-1 to TRBJ2-5, with D perhaps being TRBD1 or TRBD2 (6 bases each). The V gene lost 3 bases and the J gene lost 2 bases, with 13 bases spanning the gap. The germline gives CDR1 DFQATT, CDR2 SNEGSKA (reference sequence). The CDR3 has 14 amino acids. The CDR3 DNA reads as TGCAGTGCTAGGTCCGGGGGCGTACAAGAGACCCAGTACTTC. Encoded protein: CSARSGGVQETQYF.

This clonotype was recorded many times. The chain uses TRBV6-2 or TRBV6-3 and TRBJ1-5, with 9 bases lining up with TRBD1. The trim removed 5 bases at V and 5 bases at J, leaving 4 bases unmatched. Germline V gives CDR1 MNHEY, CDR2 SVGEGT. The CDR3 loop spans 14 amino acids. This chain's CDR3 is CASSRTGAHQPQHF. CDR3 sequence (DNA): TGTGCCAGCAGTCGGACAGGGGCGCATCAGCCCCAGCATTTT.

The genes are TRBV20-1 and TRBJ2-7; TRBD2 matches at 12 bases. Germline CDR1 and CDR2: DFQATT and SNEGSKA (reference sequence). V shed 4 bases and J 5 bases; nucleotides not matched to a gene: 9. The length of the CDR3 is 15 residues. CDR3 loop: CSATRTSGTVDEQYF. The CDR3 DNA sequence: TGCAGTGCTACAAGGACTAGCGGGACGGTCGACGAGCAGTACTTC.